Included here is one T cell receptor (beta chain) sequence, with context. Sequencing of TCR beta drew on CD8+ and CD4+ T cells from blood. Stable or active relapsing-remitting multiple sclerosis, untreated and meeting revised McDonald criteria, defined the controls. The entry originates in a study of CD8 T cells in Susac syndrome. Germline CDR1 is MNHEY and CDR2 is SVGAGI. Trimming left V 10 bases short and J 4 bases short, with 14 bases between. The CDR3 loop spans 13 amino acids. Reverse transcription used about 0.45 to 1 ug RNA and random hexamers. A single record per CDR3 protein comes from TCRdb applying MiXCR to the immunoSEQ multiplex PCR reads. The table shows 250,000 to 300,000 distinct CDR3 sequences, with around 91% occurring only once.

The rearrangement links TRBV6-5 to TRBJ1-3, with unresolved D. The TCR originated in a human donor with multiple sclerosis. Input material: CD8+ T cells from PBMCs. CDR3 DNA sequence: TGTGCCACCTCCCGGGCCGAGGGAAACACCATATATTTT. Translation: CATSRAEGNTIYF.